Included here is one TCR beta chain sequence, with context. What it binds is unknown. TCRdb reprocessed the 5' RACE reads and reports one entry per CDR3 protein, with no DNA. The specimen's table records some 450,000 distinct CDR3 sequences. The sample comes from a study of T cells expressing NK-cell markers. General study findings and limits: Several donors' CD3+CD56-NKG2C+ cells were dominated by the same clonotypes.

The CDR3 length is 12 residues. CDR1 is SGHRS, CDR2 YFSETQ, per germline. The TCR sequence derives from a woman between 18 and 70 years old in good health. The chain employs TRBV5-1 and TRBJ2-3. Sample: blood T cells: a sorted CD56 or NKG2C T cell subset, CD4+ or CD8+ T cells, or bulk PBMC T cells (not recorded which). Here the CDR3 reads CASSSSPDTQYF.